The clone carrying this T cell receptor (beta chain) is a singleton in its sample. Its antigen is still unknown. Treatment reported: oral pan-JAK inhibitor, 5-10 mg twice daily. Peripheral blood and lesional scalp punch biopsies were taken from alopecia areata patients. The sample belongs to a study of CD8+ T cells in alopecia areata. This CDR3 is 14 amino acids long. The V gene lost 3 bases and the J gene lost 0 bases, with 8 bases spanning the gap. Germline V CDR1 and CDR2: MGHDK, SYGVNS. Study-level findings and limits: The study found tofacitinib significantly decreased scalp clonality and expanded CD8+ clones among the top 100. With tofacitinib ongoing, many expanded lesional clones persisted in both scalp and blood.

RNA was isolated and reverse transcribed to cDNA, the sequencing template. Here immunoSEQ multiplex PCR was the method, and the copy in TCRdb shows in-frame clones only, minus some. Of more than 200,000 clones in the sample, roughly 44% were seen once. This receptor was taken from a human donor with alopecia areata. This sequence joins TRBV25-1 and TRBJ1-1; D not certain. This sample comprised CD4+ T cells sorted from blood, obtained at roughly week 36, from a patient treated with tofacitinib. The CDR3 here is CASSDLPLNTEAFF. The CDR3 DNA follows: TGTGCCAGCAGTGACCTGCCCTTGAACACTGAAGCTTTCTTT.